This T cell receptor (beta chain) was captured by sequencing in a study of regulatory T cells in long-lasting Graves disease. This clonotype was recorded a few times. This may be a read error, as it is one base from a much larger clone. Investigators prepared the TCR beta libraries by applying iRepertoire HTBI primers and Arm-PCR of CDR3 regions. Source study methods: Gene usage covered some 60 TRBV and around 15 TRBJ segments. TCRdb re-analysed the multiplex PCR reads in MiXCR, keeping a single row per CDR3 protein. The V and J calls shown here were made by TCRdb, not taken from the authors' results. The sample has 300,000 to 500,000 distinct CDR3 sequences, roughly 20% seen once. The CDR3 consists of 15 residues. Germline V lookup: CDR1 SGHTA, CDR2 FQGNSA. Trimming pared 0 bases from V and 2 bases from J, leaving 11 bases between. Indicated time point: persistent/refractory GD, antithyroid drugs over 5 years with positive TRAb. Making the TCR library involved RNA that had been extracted from PBMCs.

The receptor comes from a female donor with Graves disease. The material was peripheral blood mononuclear cells (PBMCs), obtained when the disease was refractory, from a patient treated with antithyroid drugs. The rearrangement joins TRBV7-2 to TRBJ2-7; D remains unclear. Here the CDR3 DNA reads TGTGCCAGCAGCTTAGCCCTGGGATCGACCTACGAGCAGTACTTC. It translates to CASSLALGSTYEQYF.